This entry is about one TCR beta chain. Its antigen is still unknown. The final CDR3 position lacks the conserved phenylalanine or tryptophan, pointing to a likely read error. No DNA is shown, since the ends of the CDR3 on it are uncertain; the CDR3 is the one TCRdb lists. This sample is drawn from a study of CD8+CD57+ T cells in acquired aplastic anemia. In the study overall: Average DNA yield from sorted CD4+ and CD8+ cells was roughly 3.1 ug. Study-level results: Researchers report that approximately 28 CD8+ CDR3 sequences appeared in both patients and controls. No significant patient-versus-control difference appeared in CD8+ Simpson's diversity.

All patients picked for sequencing had shown, by flow cytometry, an expansion of CD8+CD57+ cells. Genomic DNA, the template, was used for profiling of the TCR beta VDJ and CDR3. One entry per CDR3 protein, called by TCRdb with MiXCR from the reads. The table records 200,000 to 300,000 distinct CDR3 sequences, approximately 79% of them present only once. A total of 16 residues make up the CDR3, ends included. The germline V gene has CDR1 SNHLY and CDR2 FYNNEI. Sequenced input: sorted CD4+, CD8+, or CD8+CD57+ T cells (not recorded which) from PBMCs. This clonotype originated in a human donor with aplastic anemia. V gene TRBV2 combines with J gene TRBJ2-1; the table names TRBD2, a call not compared with the DNA. This chain's CDR3 is CASSQRERLLQDQYFG.